These T cell receptor beta chains were read from a single sample in a study of blood T cell repertoires in COVID-19. Profiling relied on immunoSEQ multiplex PCR, and the TCRdb table lists in-frame clones only, not all of them. In the table there are some 490,000 clones, approximately 91% of which are singletons. The sequenced sample was PBMCs or T cells enriched from blood (not recorded which). The receptors originated from a woman aged 55-70 years who had recovered from COVID-19. Both conserved end residues are part of each CDR3. D genes are given only for firm matches. The size entry is marked missing in some rows and otherwise reads once, few, many or a size class.

j_call: TRBJ1-1
d_call: -
v_call: TRBV10-3
clone_size: -
cdr3_nt: TGTGCCATCAGCAGGATGACAGGGAACACTGAAGCTTTCTTT
cdr3_aa: CAISRMTGNTEAFF

j_call: TRBJ1-1
d_call: -
v_call: TRBV19
clone_size: -
cdr3_nt: TGTGCCAGTAGTAACACAGGGTACACTGAAGCTTTCTTT
cdr3_aa: CASSNTGYTEAFF

j_call: TRBJ1-1
d_call: -
v_call: TRBV5-1
clone_size: -
cdr3_nt: TGCGCCAGCAGCTTGAGCCCTCTCCTAGGTGGGAGGGCTTTCTTT
cdr3_aa: CASSLSPLLGGRAFF

j_call: TRBJ2-1
d_call: TRBD2
v_call: TRBV5-8
clone_size: -
cdr3_nt: TGTGCCAGCAGCTTGGTGGGTCTAGCGGGGGACAATGAGCAGTTCTTC
cdr3_aa: CASSLVGLAGDNEQFF

j_call: TRBJ2-1
d_call: -
v_call: TRBV7-9
clone_size: once
cdr3_nt: TGTGCCAGCAGCCGGGACCGGGGGAGAATGGAGCAGTTCTTC
cdr3_aa: CASSRDRGRMEQFF

j_call: TRBJ2-2
d_call: -
v_call: TRBV24-1
clone_size: -
cdr3_nt: TGTGCCACCAGTGATTGGGGGGGCCCGAACACCGGGGAGCTGTTTTTT
cdr3_aa: CATSDWGGPNTGELFF

j_call: TRBJ2-7
d_call: -
v_call: TRBV6-1
clone_size: -
cdr3_nt: TGTGCCAGCAGTGAAGGAACAGGATCCTACGAGCAGTACTTC
cdr3_aa: CASSEGTGSYEQYF

j_call: TRBJ2-2
d_call: -
v_call: TRBV15
clone_size: -
cdr3_nt: TGTGCCACCAGCAGAGGGCCCACCGGGGAGCTGTTTTTT
cdr3_aa: CATSRGPTGELFF

j_call: TRBJ2-7
d_call: TRBD2
v_call: TRBV2
clone_size: -
cdr3_nt: TGTGCCAGCACTCCTCCGGGACTAGGCCACGAGCAGTACTTC
cdr3_aa: CASTPPGLGHEQYF

j_call: TRBJ1-2
d_call: TRBD1
v_call: TRBV28
clone_size: -
cdr3_nt: TGTGCCAGCAGTCCCCGACAGGGGGCGAACTATGGCTACACCTTC
cdr3_aa: CASSPRQGANYGYTF

j_call: TRBJ2-5
d_call: TRBD1
v_call: TRBV19
clone_size: once
cdr3_nt: TGTGCCAGTAGTCTGTTCCGGGACAGGGACAACCAAGAGACCCAGTACTTC
cdr3_aa: CASSLFRDRDNQETQYF

j_call: TRBJ1-1
d_call: -
v_call: TRBV3-1/TRBV3-2
clone_size: -
cdr3_nt: TGTGCCAGCAGCCAAGACGCAGGCCGTGAGACTGAAGCTTTCTTT
cdr3_aa: CASSQDAGRETEAFF

j_call: TRBJ1-2
d_call: -
v_call: TRBV6-5
clone_size: -
cdr3_nt: TGTGCCAGCAGTTACTCGACTGGTAGTGCTTATGGCTACACCTTC
cdr3_aa: CASSYSTGSAYGYTF

j_call: TRBJ1-5
d_call: -
v_call: TRBV6-5
clone_size: -
cdr3_nt: TGTGCCAGCAGTTACACCAGGGGTCGGCCCCAGCATTTT
cdr3_aa: CASSYTRGRPQHF

j_call: TRBJ1-1
d_call: TRBD1
v_call: TRBV27
clone_size: -
cdr3_nt: TGTGCCAGCAGTCCCCGGACAGGGGTCTACACTGAAGCTTTCTTT
cdr3_aa: CASSPRTGVYTEAFF

j_call: TRBJ1-5
d_call: -
v_call: TRBV24-1
clone_size: -
cdr3_nt: TGTGCCACCAGTGATTTGCAGCAGGGCAGGGAAATGAGGAATAGCAATCAGCCCCAGCATTTT
cdr3_aa: CATSDLQQGREMRNSNQPQHF

j_call: TRBJ1-5
d_call: TRBD1
v_call: TRBV19
clone_size: -
cdr3_nt: TGTGCCAGTAGTTCTACCGGGACAGGGGTCGGGCAGCCCCAGCATTTT
cdr3_aa: CASSSTGTGVGQPQHF

j_call: TRBJ2-1
d_call: -
v_call: TRBV3-1/TRBV3-2
clone_size: many
cdr3_nt: TGTGCCAGCAGCCAAGCGGTCGGTGAGCAGTTCTTC
cdr3_aa: CASSQAVGEQFF

j_call: TRBJ2-3
d_call: -
v_call: TRBV3-1/TRBV3-2
clone_size: -
cdr3_nt: TGTGCCAGCAGCCAAGCTGAGGGCGGGAAGCTCACAGATACGCAGTATTTT
cdr3_aa: CASSQAEGGKLTDTQYF

j_call: TRBJ2-1
d_call: TRBD2
v_call: TRBV18
clone_size: once
cdr3_nt: TGTGCCAGCTCACTAGGGACTAGCGGATCCTACAATGAGCAGTTCTTC
cdr3_aa: CASSLGTSGSYNEQFF

j_call: TRBJ2-1
d_call: -
v_call: TRBV5-1
clone_size: once
cdr3_nt: TGCGCCAGCAGCCCCGTTAGATGGAGGGACAATGAGCAGTTCTTC
cdr3_aa: CASSPVRWRDNEQFF

j_call: TRBJ2-7
d_call: -
v_call: TRBV24-1
clone_size: -
cdr3_nt: TGTGCCACCACCGGACAGGGACTAAGCGAGCAGTACTTC
cdr3_aa: CATTGQGLSEQYF

j_call: TRBJ2-3
d_call: TRBD2
v_call: TRBV3-1/TRBV3-2
clone_size: -
cdr3_nt: TGTGCCATCCGGGAGGGGAGCACAGATACGCAGTATTTT
cdr3_aa: CAIREGSTDTQYF

j_call: TRBJ2-3
d_call: TRBD2
v_call: TRBV9
clone_size: -
cdr3_nt: TGTGCCAGCAGCGTAGCTCTAGCGGGGGGCACAGATACGCAGTATTTT
cdr3_aa: CASSVALAGGTDTQYF

j_call: TRBJ1-1
d_call: -
v_call: TRBV4-1
clone_size: -
cdr3_nt: TGCGCCAGCGTGCGGTCGGGGGAAAGGACTGAAGCTTTCTTT
cdr3_aa: CASVRSGERTEAFF

j_call: TRBJ2-5
d_call: TRBD2
v_call: TRBV3-1/TRBV3-2
clone_size: -
cdr3_nt: TGTGCCAGCAGCCCCGGGACTAGCGGGGGGCCCCAAGAGACCCAGTACTTC
cdr3_aa: CASSPGTSGGPQETQYF

j_call: TRBJ2-5
d_call: -
v_call: TRBV5-1
clone_size: -
cdr3_nt: TGCGCCAGCAAGGGGGTTAGTAGAGAGACCCAGTACTTC
cdr3_aa: CASKGVSRETQYF

j_call: TRBJ2-3
d_call: -
v_call: TRBV4-1
clone_size: few
cdr3_nt: TGCGCCAGCAGCCAAGTACAGGAGCCGCAGTATTTT
cdr3_aa: CASSQVQEPQYF

j_call: TRBJ2-3
d_call: TRBD2
v_call: TRBV6-5
clone_size: -
cdr3_nt: TGTGCCAGCAACAGACTAGCGGGGGGCTTGGATACGCAGTATTTT
cdr3_aa: CASNRLAGGLDTQYF

j_call: TRBJ1-6
d_call: TRBD1
v_call: TRBV7-6
clone_size: -
cdr3_nt: TGTGCCAGCAGCTTAATACAGGGGTGGAATTCACCCCTCCACTTT
cdr3_aa: CASSLIQGWNSPLHF

j_call: TRBJ1-2
d_call: -
v_call: TRBV6-5
clone_size: -
cdr3_nt: TGTGCCAGCTCGGGGAACTATGGCTACACCTTC
cdr3_aa: CASSGNYGYTF

j_call: TRBJ2-2
d_call: -
v_call: TRBV3-1/TRBV3-2
clone_size: -
cdr3_nt: TGTGCCAGCAGCCAATTTGTCATACGGGAGTACAGCAGTGGGAACACCGGGGAGCTGTTTTTT
cdr3_aa: CASSQFVIREYSSGNTGELFF

j_call: TRBJ2-6
d_call: TRBD1
v_call: TRBV11-2
clone_size: -
cdr3_nt: TGTGCCAGCAGCTTAGCGGGGACAGGGAGAGGGGCCAACGTCCTGACTTTC
cdr3_aa: CASSLAGTGRGANVLTF

j_call: TRBJ1-3
d_call: -
v_call: TRBV28
clone_size: once
cdr3_nt: TGTGCCAGCAACTCGGGGGGGACAGGAAACACCATATATTTT
cdr3_aa: CASNSGGTGNTIYF

j_call: TRBJ2-2
d_call: TRBD1
v_call: TRBV7-7
clone_size: -
cdr3_nt: TGTGCTAGCAGCTTCCGGACAGGGGGCACCGGGGAGCTGTTTTTT
cdr3_aa: CASSFRTGGTGELFF

j_call: TRBJ1-2
d_call: TRBD1
v_call: TRBV2
clone_size: -
cdr3_nt: TGTGCCAGCAGGTGGGACAGCTCAACCGCTTATGGCTACACCTTC
cdr3_aa: CASRWDSSTAYGYTF

j_call: TRBJ1-1
d_call: TRBD1
v_call: TRBV10-3
clone_size: -
cdr3_nt: TGTGCCATCAGTACAGGGGAGAACACTGAAGCTTTCTTT
cdr3_aa: CAISTGENTEAFF

j_call: TRBJ2-5
d_call: TRBD1
v_call: TRBV5-1
clone_size: -
cdr3_nt: TGCGCCAGCAGCTTTTACAACAGGGGACAAGAGACCCAGTACTTC
cdr3_aa: CASSFYNRGQETQYF

j_call: TRBJ2-1
d_call: TRBD1
v_call: TRBV11-2
clone_size: -
cdr3_nt: TGTGCCAGCAGCCATAGACAGGGTATAGGGGATGAGCAGTTCTTC
cdr3_aa: CASSHRQGIGDEQFF

j_call: TRBJ1-2
d_call: TRBD1
v_call: TRBV5-1
clone_size: -
cdr3_nt: TGCGCCAGCAGCTTGGCCCAAGGGACAGGTGGCTACACCTTC
cdr3_aa: CASSLAQGTGGYTF

j_call: TRBJ2-5
d_call: TRBD2
v_call: TRBV5-1
clone_size: -
cdr3_nt: TGCGCCAGCAGCTTGAGGCCCACTAGCGGTCAAGAGACCCAGTACTTC
cdr3_aa: CASSLRPTSGQETQYF

j_call: TRBJ1-3
d_call: TRBD1
v_call: TRBV28
clone_size: -
cdr3_nt: TGTGCCAGCAGTTCGCCACAGGGGGCTCCCGGAAACACCATATATTTT
cdr3_aa: CASSSPQGAPGNTIYF

j_call: TRBJ1-2
d_call: TRBD1
v_call: TRBV5-4
clone_size: -
cdr3_nt: TGTGCCAGCAGCTCCCGGTCCCAGGGGGGTAACTATGGCTACACCTTC
cdr3_aa: CASSSRSQGGNYGYTF